Listed here are 21 T cell receptor beta chains from one sample, sequenced in a study of T cells in localized non-small cell lung cancer. The table came from immunoSEQ multiplex PCR; TCRdb's copy has only in-frame clones and leaves some out. Among fewer than 40,000 clones listed, roughly 93% were seen once. Sample: peripheral blood, taken before any cancer treatment. The receptors were sampled from a female donor aged 60 or older with stage I lung adenocarcinoma.

The V and J genes are TRBV4-2 and TRBJ1-5, with D perhaps matching TRBD1 (5 bases). V was pared by 0 bases and J by 0 bases, with 12 bases between. The CDR3 consists of 17 residues. In germline, CDR1 is LGHNA, CDR2 YNFKEQ. Written as DNA, the CDR3 is TGTGCCAGCAGCCAAGACAACAGCAGGGCTAGCAATCAGCCCCAGCATTTT. As protein: CASSQDNSRASNQPQHF.

CDR3 loop: CASSWAHSGTETQYF. The CDR3 DNA sequence: TGTGCCAGCAGTTGGGCACATAGTGGAACGGAGACCCAGTACTTC. The chain links TRBV27 to TRBJ2-5; D remains unclear. V dropped 4 bases and J dropped 5 bases, with 17 bases sitting between them. The CDR3 runs to 15 residues. Germline-derived CDR1 and CDR2 are MNHEY and SMNVEV (reference sequence).

J is TRBJ1-3 and V is TRBV28; D gene uncertain. Germline CDR1 is MDHEN and CDR2 is SYDVKM. Trimming cost V 7 bases and J 0 bases, with 16 bases left between them. The CDR3 sequence is 16 residues long. CDR3 sequence reads: CASILHRAPSGNTIYF. For the CDR3, the DNA is TGTGCCAGCATCCTCCATCGGGCTCCCTCTGGAAACACCATATATTTT.

The chain combines TRBV11-2 with TRBJ2-7, with 10 nucleotides matching TRBD1. In germline, CDR1 is SGHAT, CDR2 FQNNGV. CDR3 length: 14 amino acids. V shed 5 bases and J 2 bases; nucleotides not matched to a gene: 3. CDR3 bases: TGTGCCAGCAGCCGGGACAGGGGAACCTACGAGCAGTACGTC. As protein: CASSRDRGTYEQYV.

On this clone: At one end the junction does not follow the germline gene, possibly because of a read error. The chain recombines TRBV9 with TRBJ2-3; 13 nucleotides line up with TRBD2. From germline, CDR1 is SGDLS and CDR2 YYNGEE. The CDR3 sequence is 16 residues long. The CDR3 spells CASSVVTSGGTDTRYF. The CDR3 DNA sequence: TGTGCCAGCAGCGTAGTGACTAGCGGGGGGACAGATACGCGGTATTTT.

This clone has more than one count but fewer than ten. The V and J genes are TRBV7-6 and TRBJ2-2; 9 positions agree with TRBD2. Germline V gene lookup returns CDR1 SGHVS and CDR2 FNYEAQ. This CDR3 region has 17 residues. Trimming removed 5 bases from V and 4 bases from J; junction bases left unmatched: 11. The CDR3 spells CASSRGAGGFGTGELFF. The CDR3 bases are TGTGCCAGCAGCAGGGGAGCGGGGGGTTTCGGCACCGGGGAGCTGTTTTTT. Supplemented by reference TRBV7-6 and TRBJ2-2, the full variable domain reads GAGVSQSPRYKVTKRGQDVALRCDPISGHVSLYWYRQALGQGPEFLTYFNYEAQQDKSGLPNDRFSAERPEGSISTLTIQRTEQRDSAMYRCASSRGAGGFGTGELFFGEGSRLTVL.

This clone occurred a few times. Here the CDR3 DNA reads TGTGCCAGCAGCTTAGCATCGGGACAGGGGGCGAAGGGCTACACCTTC. It specifies CASSLASGQGAKGYTF. This chain joins TRBV7-2 and TRBJ1-2; 12 bases line up with TRBD1. This CDR3 is 16 amino acids long. V trimming: 0 bases; J trimming: 8 bases; junction bases outside the gene matches: 7. Germline V CDR1 and CDR2: SGHTA, FQGNSA.

This clone was detected only once. This chain joins TRBV6-4 and TRBJ1-1; TRBD1 is a possible D gene (5 bases). The CDR3 spans 14 residues. The germline gives CDR1 MRHNA, CDR2 SNTAGT. The germline V and J ends were trimmed by 6 bases and 5 bases, with 16 bases remaining between them. In DNA, the CDR3 is TGTGCCAGCAGAGAAACTTCAGGGCGGACTGAAGCTTTCTTT. Its translation is CASRETSGRTEAFF.

The chain recombines TRBV30 with TRBJ1-2; no definite D call. Germline V gives CDR1 GTSNPN, CDR2 SVGIG (reference sequence). V was pared by 2 bases and J by 2 bases, with 21 bases between. The CDR3 covers 17 residues. The CDR3, as DNA: TGTGCCTGGAGTCAATCCCCTCATTCTGGACTAAACTATGGCTACACCTTC. Translating it yields CAWSQSPHSGLNYGYTF.

Comments on this clone: Different DNA sequences within this sample yield the same CDR3. V and J are TRBV28 and TRBJ1-5; D not resolved. Germline loops: CDR1 MDHEN, CDR2 SYDVKM. The CDR3 contains 12 residues. Trimming shortened V by 3 bases and J by 7 bases, and 7 bases separated the two germline ends. DNA of the CDR3: TGTGCCAGCAGTTTGGATAGGCAGCCCCAGCATTTT. Its translation is CASSLDRQPQHF.

This clone was seen just once. The chain combines TRBV2 with TRBJ1-5; TRBD1 matches 7 bases. The CDR3 totals 14 residues. Germline CDR1 and CDR2: SNHLY and FYNNEI. V was clipped by 6 bases and J by 2 bases; unmatched bases: 4. CDR3 residues: CASSDRVGNQPQHF. The DNA of the CDR3 is TGTGCCAGCAGCGACAGGGTCGGCAATCAGCCCCAGCATTTT.

The chain couples TRBV28 to TRBJ1-5; 7 bases line up with TRBD1. After removal of 3 bases from V and 4 bases from J, the junction contained 6 bases not matched to a gene. The germline V gene encodes CDR1 MDHEN and CDR2 SYDVKM. This CDR3 comprises 15 residues. The chain's CDR3 is CASSFSGQINQPQHF. CDR3 nucleotide sequence: TGTGCCAGCAGTTTCTCGGGACAGATAAATCAGCCCCAGCATTTT.

The gene calls are TRBV4-1 and TRBJ1-1; D uncertain. With 6 bases removed from V and 5 bases from J, the gap between germline ends came to 13 bases. CDR3 size: 13 residues. Germline CDR1 is MGHRA and CDR2 is YSYEKL. CDR3 DNA sequence: TGCGCCAGCAGTGGTTTATGGGAAACTGAAGCTTTCTTT. Amino acid sequence: CASSGLWETEAFF.

V usage is TRBV19 and J usage is TRBJ2-7, with D perhaps matching TRBD2 (7 bases). CDR1 and CDR2 from the germline V gene are LNHDA and SQIVND (reference sequence). The CDR3 is 16 amino acids. Trimming left V 2 bases short and J 0 bases short, with 14 bases between. The CDR3 nucleotides are TGTGCCAGTAGTATAACGAAGGGGGGGACCTCCTACGAGCAGTACTTC. This encodes CASSITKGGTSYEQYF.

The V call is TRBV4-3, the J call TRBJ2-5; D is undetermined. This CDR3 has 14 amino acids. CDR1 LGHNA and CDR2 YSLEER come from the germline V gene. Trimming left V 1 base short and J 7 bases short, with 13 bases between. DNA for the CDR3: TGCGCCAGCAGCCAAGCGGGTTCCGAAAGGACCCAGTACTTC. It specifies CASSQAGSERTQYF.

This clone was seen once. The chain has TRBV5-4 and TRBJ1-5, with D tentatively TRBD1 (6 bases). CDR3 length: 16 amino acids. Trimming took off 3 bases at V and 2 bases at J, with 15 bases between the two ends. Per the germline V gene, CDR1 is SGHNT and CDR2 is YYREEE (reference sequence). CDR3 nucleotides: TGTGCCAGCAGCTGGTTGAGGGGGGCTGGCAATCAGCCCCAGCATTTT. This gives the protein CASSWLRGAGNQPQHF.

The J gene is TRBJ1-5, the V gene TRBV6-1, with D perhaps matching TRBD1 (6 bases). Germline V gene lookup returns CDR1 MNHNS and CDR2 SASEGT. The V end lost 2 bases, the J end lost 14 bases, and 19 bases lay between the germline ends. The CDR3 totals 14 residues. In DNA form, the CDR3 reads TGTGCCAGCAGTGAATTTGGGGGCCCGGTACGAGAGCATTTT. Translated: CASSEFGGPVREHF.

The chain employs TRBV11-3 and TRBJ2-5; D is uncertain. The V gene lost 5 bases and the J gene lost 0 bases, with 10 bases spanning the gap. Germline loops: CDR1 SGHNT, CDR2 YENEEA. The CDR3 sequence is 14 residues long. CDR3 coding DNA: TGTGCCAGCAGCCAGGCACAAAACCAAGAGACCCAGTACTTC. This sequence encodes CASSQAQNQETQYF.

The chain couples TRBV19 to TRBJ2-4, with D possibly being TRBD2 (5 bases). This CDR3 is 14 amino acids long. CDR1 and CDR2 (germline): LNHDA, SQIVND (reference sequence). Trimming removed 6 bases from V and 8 bases from J, with 17 bases in between. In DNA form, the CDR3 reads TGTGCCAGTAGCCCGTCCCGGCCGGGATACATTCAGTACTTC. It translates to CASSPSRPGYIQYF.

V and J are TRBV11-2 and TRBJ2-7; unclear D gene. Trimming took off 2 bases at V and 3 bases at J, with 14 bases between the two ends. Looked up from germline, CDR1 is SGHAT and CDR2 is FQNNGV. The CDR3 spans 15 residues. In DNA form, the CDR3 reads TGTGCCAGCAGCTTAAGGTTCCAGCAGTTCTACGAGCAGTACGTC. Its translation: CASSLRFQQFYEQYV.

V usage is TRBV4-2 and J usage is TRBJ1-2; 7 bases are a match to TRBD1. V dropped 5 bases and J dropped 8; count of bases not matched to a gene: 14. CDR3 size: 15 residues. Germline CDR1 is LGHNA and CDR2 is YNFKEQ. The CDR3 DNA reads TGTGCCAGCAGCTACCGACAGGGTACTTCGGGGGGCTACACCTTC. Translation gives CASSYRQGTSGGYTF.